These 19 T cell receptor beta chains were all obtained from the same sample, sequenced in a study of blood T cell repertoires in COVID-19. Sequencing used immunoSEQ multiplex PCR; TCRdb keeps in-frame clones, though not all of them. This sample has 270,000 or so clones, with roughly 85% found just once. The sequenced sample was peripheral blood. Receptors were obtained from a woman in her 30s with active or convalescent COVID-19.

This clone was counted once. The DNA for the CDR3 is TGTGCCACTCAATACGGGACAGGGAAAGGAAACACCATATATTTT. It is translated as CATQYGTGKGNTIYF. The chain recombines TRBV19 with TRBJ1-3, with 9 bases identical to TRBD1. The V gene's germline CDR1 is LNHDA and CDR2 SQIVND (reference sequence). The ends lost 10 bases at V and 4 bases at J; junction bases unmatched: 11. This CDR3 has 15 residues.

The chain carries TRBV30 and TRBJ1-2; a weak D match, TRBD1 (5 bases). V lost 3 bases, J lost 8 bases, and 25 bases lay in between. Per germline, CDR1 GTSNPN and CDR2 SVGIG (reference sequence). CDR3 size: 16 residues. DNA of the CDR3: TGTGCCTGGAGGCGGGGCAGGGATCCACTTCGGGGCGGCTACACCTTC. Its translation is CAWRRGRDPLRGGYTF.

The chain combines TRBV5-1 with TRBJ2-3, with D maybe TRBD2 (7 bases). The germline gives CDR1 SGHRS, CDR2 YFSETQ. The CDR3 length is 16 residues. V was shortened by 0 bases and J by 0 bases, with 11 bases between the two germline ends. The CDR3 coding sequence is TGCGCCAGCAGCTTGGAGGGGGGGCCCAGCACAGATACGCAGTATTTT. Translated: CASSLEGGPSTDTQYF.

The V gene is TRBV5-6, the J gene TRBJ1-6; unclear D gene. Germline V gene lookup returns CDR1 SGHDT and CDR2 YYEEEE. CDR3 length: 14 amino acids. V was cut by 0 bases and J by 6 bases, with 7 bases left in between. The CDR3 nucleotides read TGTGCCAGCAGCTTGGGCCAGATTAATTCACCCCTCCACTTT. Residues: CASSLGQINSPLHF.

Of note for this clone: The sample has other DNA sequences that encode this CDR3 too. The CDR3 bases are TGTGCCAGCAGTTTCCCGGCTAACTATGGCTACACCTTC. This translates into CASSFPANYGYTF. The J gene is TRBJ1-2, the V gene TRBV12-3 or TRBV12-4; D is undetermined. The V end was cut by 3 bases, the J end by 0 bases, with 5 bases between. This CDR3 comprises 13 residues.

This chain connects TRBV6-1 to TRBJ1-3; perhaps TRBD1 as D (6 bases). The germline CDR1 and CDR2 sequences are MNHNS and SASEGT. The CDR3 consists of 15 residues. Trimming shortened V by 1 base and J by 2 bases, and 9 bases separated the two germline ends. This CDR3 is CASSEVWGPGNTIYF. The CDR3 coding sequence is TGTGCCAGCAGTGAAGTTTGGGGGCCTGGAAACACCATATATTTT.

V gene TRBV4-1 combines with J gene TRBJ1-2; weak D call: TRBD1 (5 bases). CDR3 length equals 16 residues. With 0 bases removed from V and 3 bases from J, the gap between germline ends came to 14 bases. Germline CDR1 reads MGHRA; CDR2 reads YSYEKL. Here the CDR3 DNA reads TGCGCCAGCAGCCAAGATAGCGGGGGGTTAGACTATGGCTACACCTTC. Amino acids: CASSQDSGGLDYGYTF.

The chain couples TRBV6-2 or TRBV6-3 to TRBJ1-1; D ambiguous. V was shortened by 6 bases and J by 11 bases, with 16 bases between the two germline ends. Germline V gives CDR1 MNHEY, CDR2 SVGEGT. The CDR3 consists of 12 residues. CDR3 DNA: TGTGCCAGCAGCTCACGGTGGACTGGGGCTTTCTTT. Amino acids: CASSSRWTGAFF.

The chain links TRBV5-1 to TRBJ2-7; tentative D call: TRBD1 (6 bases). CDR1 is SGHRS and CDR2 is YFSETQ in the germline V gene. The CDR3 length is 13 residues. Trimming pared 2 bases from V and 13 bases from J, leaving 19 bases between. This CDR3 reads CASSLRTAEQEYF. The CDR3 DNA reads TGCGCCAGCAGCTTAAGGACAGCCGAGCAGGAATACTTC. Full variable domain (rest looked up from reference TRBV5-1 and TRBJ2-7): KAGVTQTPRYLIKTRGQQVTLSCSPISGHRSVSWYQQTPGQGLQFLFEYFSETQRNKGNFPGRFSGRQFSNSRSEMNVSTLELGDSALYLCASSLRTAEQEYFGPGTRLTVT.

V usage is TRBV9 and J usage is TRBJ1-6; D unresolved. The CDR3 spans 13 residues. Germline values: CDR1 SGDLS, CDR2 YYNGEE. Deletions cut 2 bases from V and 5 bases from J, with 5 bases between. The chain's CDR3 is CASSVRDNSPLHF. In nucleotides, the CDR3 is TGTGCCAGCAGCGTTAGAGATAATTCACCCCTCCACTTT.

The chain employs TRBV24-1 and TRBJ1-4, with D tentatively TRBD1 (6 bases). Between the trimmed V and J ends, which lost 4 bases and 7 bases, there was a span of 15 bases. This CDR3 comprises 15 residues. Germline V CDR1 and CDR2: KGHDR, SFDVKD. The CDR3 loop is CATSDPQGSGEKLFF. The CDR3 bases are TGTGCCACCAGTGACCCGCAGGGGAGTGGTGAAAAACTGTTTTTT.

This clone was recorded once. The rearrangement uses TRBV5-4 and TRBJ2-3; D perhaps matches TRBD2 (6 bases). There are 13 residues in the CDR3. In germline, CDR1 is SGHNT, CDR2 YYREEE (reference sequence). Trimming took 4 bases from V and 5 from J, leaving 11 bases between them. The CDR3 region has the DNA TGTGCCAGCAGCACCCAAGCGGGAGATACGCAGTATTTT. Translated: CASSTQAGDTQYF.

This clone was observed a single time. The CDR3: CASSLAFGQGVGYTF. CDR3 sequence (DNA): TGTGCCAGCAGCTTAGCGTTCGGACAGGGGGTGGGCTACACCTTC. The V gene is TRBV7-2, the J gene TRBJ1-2; 10 nucleotides line up with TRBD1. V dropped 0 bases and J dropped 8; count of bases not matched to a gene: 6. CDR1 and CDR2 from the germline V gene are SGHTA and FQGNSA. The CDR3 extends over 15 amino acids.

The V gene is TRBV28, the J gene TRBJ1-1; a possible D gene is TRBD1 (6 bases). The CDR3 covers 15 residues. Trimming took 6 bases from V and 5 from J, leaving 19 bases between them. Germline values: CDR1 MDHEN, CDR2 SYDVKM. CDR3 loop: CASRVVGGRGTEAFF. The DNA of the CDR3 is TGTGCCAGCAGGGTCGTGGGGGGGCGCGGGACTGAAGCTTTCTTT.

The CDR3 reads CASSSRGLAGGNTGELFF. CDR3 DNA: TGTGCCAGCAGCTCCAGGGGACTAGCGGGGGGGAACACCGGGGAGCTGTTTTTT. The V call is TRBV7-8, the J call TRBJ2-2; 15 bases are shared with TRBD2. Germline-derived CDR1 and CDR2 are SGHVS and FQNEAQ. Losses at the gene ends were 4 bases for V and 1 base for J; bases not matched to a gene: 4. This CDR3 contains 18 residues.

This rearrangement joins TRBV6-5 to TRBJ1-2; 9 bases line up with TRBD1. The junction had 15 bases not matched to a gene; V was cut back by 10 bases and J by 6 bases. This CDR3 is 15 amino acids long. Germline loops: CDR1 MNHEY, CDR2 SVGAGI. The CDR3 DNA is TGTGCCATATACCGGGACAGGGAGTCTGAAGATGGCTACACCTTC. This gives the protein CAIYRDRESEDGYTF.

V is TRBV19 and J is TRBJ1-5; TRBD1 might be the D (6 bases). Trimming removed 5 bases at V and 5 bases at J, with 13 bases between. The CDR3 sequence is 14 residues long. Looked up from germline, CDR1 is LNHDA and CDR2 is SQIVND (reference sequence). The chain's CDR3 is CASSSTQGYQPQHF. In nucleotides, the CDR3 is TGTGCCAGTAGTTCAACGCAGGGGTATCAGCCCCAGCATTTT.

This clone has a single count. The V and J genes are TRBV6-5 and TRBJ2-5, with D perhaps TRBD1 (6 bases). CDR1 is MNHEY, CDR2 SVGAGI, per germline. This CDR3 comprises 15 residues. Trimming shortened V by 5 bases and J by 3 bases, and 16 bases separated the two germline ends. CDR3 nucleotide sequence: TGTGCCAGCAGTAGACAATTCAGGGGTAAAGAGACCCAGTACTTC. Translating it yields CASSRQFRGKETQYF.

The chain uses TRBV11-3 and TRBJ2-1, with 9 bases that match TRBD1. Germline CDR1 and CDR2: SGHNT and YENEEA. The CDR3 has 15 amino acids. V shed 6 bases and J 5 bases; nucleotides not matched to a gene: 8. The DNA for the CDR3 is TGTGCCAGCAGTTCGGACAGGGGTGGAGACAATGAGCAGTTCTTC. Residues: CASSSDRGGDNEQFF.